This T cell receptor beta chain was sequenced during a study of vaccination and CD4 T cells after COVID-19. This clonotype was observed a few times. The target antigen is unknown. One end of the junction fails to match germline, which may point to a read error. The CDR3 totals 16 residues. Germline loops: CDR1 MDHEN, CDR2 SYDVKM. Described treatment: roughly ten-day PBMC culture with coronavirus spike peptide pools or control peptides (ViraFEST assay). Sequenced with the Oncomine TCR Beta short-read assay was DNA taken from cultured CD4+ T cells. TCRdb re-analysed the PCR reads in MiXCR, keeping a single row per CDR3 protein. Of almost 15,000 distinct CDR3 sequences listed, about 50% are singletons.

The TCR comes from a human donor who had recovered from COVID-19. The material sequenced was CD4+ T cells from blood, cultured in vitro, taken before SARS-CoV-2 vaccination. The chain is built from TRBV28 and TRBJ1-6; D not certain. The CDR3 loop reads CASSPTDSSYNSPLHF. The CDR3 nucleotides read TGTGCCAGCAGTCCAACAGATAGCTCCTATAATTCGCCCCTCCACTTT.